This TCR beta chain emerged from a study of T-cell memory formation after mild COVID-19. TCRdb redid the calling of the 5' RACE reads with MiXCR, one entry per CDR3 protein. The sample lists hundreds of thousands of distinct CDR3 sequences; 20% were seen once. Study observations and caveats: Contracting CD4+ clones were located mainly in CM and EM, and CD8+ clones in EMRA.

Germline values: CDR1 SGHTA, CDR2 FQGNSA. This CDR3 has 14 amino acids. V was shortened by 0 bases and J by 5 bases, with 11 bases between the two germline ends. The table lists this clonotype with a few counts. What it binds is not known. The receptor was derived from a man between 18 and 35 years old who had mild COVID-19 (a few samples of this study predate the infection). Cell type and time point are not known. Sample: PBMCs or a T cell subset sorted from them (not recorded which). The V gene is TRBV7-2, the J gene TRBJ2-7; D remains ambiguous. Here the CDR3 DNA reads TGTGCCAGCAGCTTAGCCAGTCGCGACCACGAGCAGTACTTC. Amino acids: CASSLASRDHEQYF.